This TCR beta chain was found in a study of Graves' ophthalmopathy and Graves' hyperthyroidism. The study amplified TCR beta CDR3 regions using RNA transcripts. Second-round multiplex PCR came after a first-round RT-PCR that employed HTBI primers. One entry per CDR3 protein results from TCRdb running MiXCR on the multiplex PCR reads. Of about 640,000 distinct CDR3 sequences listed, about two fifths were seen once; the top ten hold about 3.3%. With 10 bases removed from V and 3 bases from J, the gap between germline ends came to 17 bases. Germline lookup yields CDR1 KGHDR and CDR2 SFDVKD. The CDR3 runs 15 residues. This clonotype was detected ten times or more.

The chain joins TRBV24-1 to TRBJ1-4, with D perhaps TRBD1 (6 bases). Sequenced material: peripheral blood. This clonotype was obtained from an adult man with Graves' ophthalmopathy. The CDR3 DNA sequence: TGTGCCACGGGGGGCAGGGATGGAGCTAATGAAAAACTGTTTTTT. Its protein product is CATGGRDGANEKLFF.